This entry is about one T cell receptor beta chain. A read error likely explains this, since a far larger clone differs by one base. The data belong to a study of CD8+CD57+ T cells in acquired aplastic anemia. The wider study: Quantities of DNA derived from sorted CD4+ and CD8+ cells averaged 3.2 ug.

For CDR3 and TCR beta VDJ profiling, genomic DNA was the template used. In TCRdb, the reads were re-called with MiXCR into one record per CDR3 protein. The sample yields around 500,000 distinct CDR3 sequences, under 40% seen once. Before being chosen for sequencing, patients had shown CD8+CD57+ cell expansion by flow cytometry. Germline CDR1 is SGHAT and CDR2 is FQDESV (reference sequence). This CDR3 is 12 amino acids long. With 3 bases removed from V and 11 bases from J, the gap between germline ends came to 8 bases. Input material: sorted CD4+, CD8+, or CD8+CD57+ T cells (not recorded which) from PBMCs. The sequence derives from a human donor with aplastic anemia. This chain connects TRBV11-1 to TRBJ1-6, with D maybe TRBD1 (5 bases). CDR3 loop: CASSLVGAPLHF. Here the CDR3 DNA reads TGTGCCAGCAGCTTGGTGGGGGCACCCCTCCACTTT.